This TCR beta chain was identified in a study of T cell repertoires and Cas9 in healthy adults (dated by TCRdb to between 2017 and 2018). Describing the broader study: SpCas9-reactive T cells were characterized for multi-effector potency, cytotoxicity and lineage determination within the CD4 and CD8 compartments. The study looked at preexisting T cell immunity to the Streptococcus pyogenes Cas9 nuclease (SpCas9), which is used in CRISPR gene editing.

The CDR1 and CDR2 encoded by the germline V gene are SNHLY and FYNNEI. Including the terminal cysteine and phenylalanine, the CDR3 comprises 12 residues. Solely the CDR3 DNA is kept, with 36 bases framed from the first base. The germline ends are 11 bases apart after V is trimmed by 7 bases and J by 7 bases. A note on this clone: Its recognized antigen is unknown. Base qualities were left out, and no much larger clone turns up one base away.

The library was built by means of the immunoSEQ multiplex PCR assay. This is the immuneACCESS table as TCRdb keeps it, with only in-frame sequences that have V and J called. A part of the clones is gone; compared with another copy, unresolved V genes explain less than half, and the rest is unexplained. This sample has around 25,000 clones in its table, and over 85% of those were observed once. The biggest ten clones account for roughly 0.69% of the sample. General conclusions and limits of the study: Proliferation and function of SpCas9-reactive effector T cells were reported to be mitigated in vitro by SpCas9-reactive regulatory T cells.

All of the donors in the study were healthy humans. This sequence originates from a human donor in good health. Material for sequencing was CD4+ effector T cells (CD127+, CD25-, CD137-, CD154-) from PBMCs; culture status not recorded. The chain joins TRBV2 to TRBJ2-1; the D gene cannot be resolved reliably. DNA sequence: TGTGCCAGCATGGTTTCTCTAAATGAGCAGTTCTTC. This encodes CASMVSLNEQFF.